The rows below give T cell receptor beta chains drawn from one sample of a study of control samples from healthy donors and cancer patients. The data were produced by immunoSEQ multiplex PCR, yet TCRdb's version contains in-frame clones alone and is incomplete. Of around 94,000 clones listed, 90% are singletons. The sequenced sample consisted of blood. The receptors originated from a young woman in good health. Both conserved end residues are part of each CDR3. Each record gives: clone size, D gene, J gene, V gene, CDR3 DNA, CDR3 protein. D genes are given only for firm matches. A row's size may be missing; if present it is once, few, many or a size class.

>.|TRBD1|TRBJ2-5|TRBV2
TGTGCCTGCTCACCCGGGACAGGGGAAGAGACCCAGTACTTC
CACSPGTGEETQYF
>.|.|TRBJ2-3|TRBV5-6
TGTGCCAGCAGCCTGGCAGGGGTCAGCACAGATACGCAGTATTTT
CASSLAGVSTDTQYF
>.|.|TRBJ2-7|TRBV10-2
TGCGCCAGCAGTTCAGGCGGGTCCTACGAGCAGTACTTC
CASSSGGSYEQYF
>.|TRBD1|TRBJ1-3|TRBV5-1
TGCGCCAGCAGCTTGGCCGGACAGGGAGCTGGAAACACCATATATTTT
CASSLAGQGAGNTIYF
>.|.|TRBJ2-5|TRBV5-1
TGCGCCAGCAGCACGAGCCAAGAGACCCAGTACTTC
CASSTSQETQYF
>.|.|TRBJ1-1|TRBV5-1
TGCGCCAGCACCCCGGGCACTGGGAACACTGAAGCTTTCTTT
CASTPGTGNTEAFF
>.|.|TRBJ2-5|TRBV18
TGTGCCAGCTCACCTTGGGACGGGGGAGAAGAGACCCAGTACTTC
CASSPWDGGEETQYF
>.|.|TRBJ2-1|TRBV5-4
TGTGCCAGCAGCTCGCGGACTACCCACAATGAGCAGTTCTTC
CASSSRTTHNEQFF
>.|TRBD2|TRBJ2-1|TRBV11-2
TGTGCCAGCCTCGGGACTAGCGCCGAGCAGTTCTTC
CASLGTSAEQFF
>.|.|TRBJ1-2|TRBV2
TGTGCCAGCAGTAAACAGGGAGACGGCTACACCTTC
CASSKQGDGYTF
>few|.|TRBJ2-7|TRBV2
TGTGCCAGCAGTCCCCGACAGTACGAGCAGTACTTC
CASSPRQYEQYF
>.|TRBD2|TRBJ2-2|TRBV7-8
TGTGCCAGCAGTCGTGACCCGGGACTAGCGTTAAACACCGGGGAGCTGTTTTTT
CASSRDPGLALNTGELFF
>.|.|TRBJ2-3|TRBV18
TGTGCCAGCTCACCACAAGGGACTTACACAGATACGCAGTATTTT
CASSPQGTYTDTQYF
>.|TRBD1|TRBJ1-5|TRBV24-1
TGTGCCACCAGTGGAAACGACAGGGGACGCGGCAATCAGCCCCAGCATTTT
CATSGNDRGRGNQPQHF
>once|TRBD1|TRBJ1-2|TRBV5-4
TGTGCCAGCAGCCCGACCCCCGGGACAGGGGGTGGCTACACCTTC
CASSPTPGTGGGYTF
>.|TRBD1|TRBJ1-5|TRBV7-2
TGTGCCAGCAGCTTACGTCCCGGGACAGGGGAGGATAGCAATCAGCCCCAGCATTTT
CASSLRPGTGEDSNQPQHF
>.|.|TRBJ1-1|TRBV6-1
TGTGCCAGCAGTGACGGCAGGGACCTGAACACTGAAGCTTTCTTT
CASSDGRDLNTEAFF
>.|.|TRBJ2-2|TRBV5-5
TGTGCCAGCAGCTTGTCAACCGGGGAGCTGTTTTTT
CASSLSTGELFF
>.|.|TRBJ1-2|TRBV10-3
TGTGCCATCAGTGAGTCGCAGGCCCTCTATGGCTACACCTTC
CAISESQALYGYTF
>.|.|TRBJ1-2|TRBV11-2
TGTGCCAGCAGCGGGCAGGGTCCCAACTATGGCTACACCTTC
CASSGQGPNYGYTF
>.|TRBD1|TRBJ1-1|TRBV11-1
TGTGCCAGCAGCTTAGGCAGGGGGCCCACTGAAGCTTTCTTT
CASSLGRGPTEAFF
>.|TRBD1|TRBJ1-5|TRBV5-1
TGCGCCAGCAGCTCTCTCGACAGGGGGTATGCACCCCAGCATTTT
CASSSLDRGYAPQHF
>.|TRBD1|TRBJ1-2|TRBV23-1
TGCGCCAGCAGTCAACGGACAGGGTACTATGGCTACACCTTC
CASSQRTGYYGYTF
>.|.|TRBJ1-4|TRBV7-9
TGTGCCAGCAGCCCCCCGGGGGGCGTTAGCGAAAAACTGTTTTTT
CASSPPGGVSEKLFF
>.|.|TRBJ2-7|TRBV9
TGTGCCAGCAGCGTAGACGGGGGCTCCTACGAGCAGTACTTC
CASSVDGGSYEQYF
>few|.|TRBJ2-6|TRBV4-1
TGCGCCAGCAGCCAATCCGGGTCTGGGGCCAACGTCCTGACTTTC
CASSQSGSGANVLTF
>.|TRBD1|TRBJ2-5|TRBV25-1
TGTGCCAGCAGTGAGCTACAGGGGGCTGAGACCCAGTACTTC
CASSELQGAETQYF
>.|.|TRBJ2-1|TRBV27
TGTGCCAGCAGTCCCAAAGGGGGGACCCCCTACAATGAGCAGTTCTTC
CASSPKGGTPYNEQFF
>.|.|TRBJ1-2|TRBV3-1/TRBV3-2
TGTGCCAGCAGCCCAGGGCGAGGGAACTATGGCTACACCTTC
CASSPGRGNYGYTF
>.|.|TRBJ1-2|TRBV6-5
TGTGCCAGCAGTTATGGGGGGGCTAACTATGGCTACACCTTC
CASSYGGANYGYTF
>.|TRBD2|TRBJ2-5|TRBV7-9
TGTGCCAGCAGCTTCCCACCAGGACTAGCGGGGGAGCAAGAGACCCAGTACTTC
CASSFPPGLAGEQETQYF
>.|.|TRBJ1-4|TRBV6-1
TGTGCCAGCAGTGAAGACGGCAGGGTAGGGGAAAAACTGTTTTTT
CASSEDGRVGEKLFF
>.|TRBD2|TRBJ2-1|TRBV7-9
TGTGCCAGCAGCTTAGGGACTAGCGGAGTCAATGAGCAGTTCTTC
CASSLGTSGVNEQFF
>.|.|TRBJ1-1|TRBV2
TGTGCCAGCAGAACCGGGACTATCGGAGTTTACTTT
CASRTGTIGVYF
>.|.|TRBJ1-1|TRBV4-1
TGCGCCAGCAGTCGGGAGATGAACACTGAAGCTTTCTTT
CASSREMNTEAFF
>.|TRBD2|TRBJ2-7|TRBV29-1
TGCAGCGTTGATGTTAGCGGGGGGGGCGAGCAGTACTTC
CSVDVSGGGEQYF
>.|.|TRBJ1-1|TRBV7-2
TGTGCCAGCAGCTCGAGCAGGGCATCTACTGAAGCTTTCTTT
CASSSSRASTEAFF
>few|TRBD2|TRBJ2-7|TRBV5-1
TGCGCCAGCAGCCCACAACCGGGGAGGGGAAGCGAGCAGTACTTC
CASSPQPGRGSEQYF
>.|.|TRBJ1-1|TRBV19
TGTGCCAGTAGTATAGTAGCGGCCACTGAAGCTTTCTTT
CASSIVAATEAFF
>.|.|TRBJ2-1|TRBV29-1
TGCAGCGGACGGCTTGATTTTAACAATGAGCAGTTCTTC
CSGRLDFNNEQFF
>.|.|TRBJ2-7|TRBV7-2
TGTGCCAGCAGCTCCAACTCCTTCTCCTACGAGCAGTACTTC
CASSSNSFSYEQYF
>.|.|TRBJ2-7|TRBV5-1
TGCGCCAGCAGCCTGGGCGGGGGCCCAAAAACGAACGAGCAGTACTTC
CASSLGGGPKTNEQYF
>.|TRBD1|TRBJ1-2|TRBV9
TGTGCCAGCAGCGTAGGACAGGGAGCGACTAACTATGGCTACACCTTC
CASSVGQGATNYGYTF
>.|TRBD1|TRBJ2-7|TRBV19
TGTGCCAGTACCTCCCGAGACAGGGACCACGAGCAGTACTTC
CASTSRDRDHEQYF
>few|TRBD1|TRBJ1-2|TRBV7-9
TGTGCCAGCACCATAGGGGAGGGGGCGGTCTATGGCTACACCTTC
CASTIGEGAVYGYTF
>.|.|TRBJ2-2|TRBV9
TGTGCCAGCAGCGCCAGCGGGAACACCGGGGAGCTGTTTTTT
CASSASGNTGELFF